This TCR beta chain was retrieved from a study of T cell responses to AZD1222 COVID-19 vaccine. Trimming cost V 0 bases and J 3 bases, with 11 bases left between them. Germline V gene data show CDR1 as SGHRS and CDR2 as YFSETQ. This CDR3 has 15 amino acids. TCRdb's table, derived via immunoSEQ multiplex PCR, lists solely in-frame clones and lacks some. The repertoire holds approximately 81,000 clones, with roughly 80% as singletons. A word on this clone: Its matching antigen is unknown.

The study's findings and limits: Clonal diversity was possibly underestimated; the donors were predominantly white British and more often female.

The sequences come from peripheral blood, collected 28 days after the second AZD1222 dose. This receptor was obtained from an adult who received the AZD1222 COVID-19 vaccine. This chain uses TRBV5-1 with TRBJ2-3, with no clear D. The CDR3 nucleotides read TGCGCCAGCAGCTTGGACACCCCGGCGACAGATACGCAGTATTTT. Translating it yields CASSLDTPATDTQYF.